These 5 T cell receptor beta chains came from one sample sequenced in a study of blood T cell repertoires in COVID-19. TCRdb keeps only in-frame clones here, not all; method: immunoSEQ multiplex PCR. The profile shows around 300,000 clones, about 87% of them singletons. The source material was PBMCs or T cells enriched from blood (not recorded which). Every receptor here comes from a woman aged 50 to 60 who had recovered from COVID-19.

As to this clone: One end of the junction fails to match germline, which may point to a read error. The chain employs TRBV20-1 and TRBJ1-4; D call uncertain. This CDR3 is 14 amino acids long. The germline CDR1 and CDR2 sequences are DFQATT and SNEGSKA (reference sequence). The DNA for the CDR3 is TGCAGTGCTAGTAACCCCGGTGAGGCCGGGGTTAGAGTTTTT. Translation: CSASNPGEAGVRVF.

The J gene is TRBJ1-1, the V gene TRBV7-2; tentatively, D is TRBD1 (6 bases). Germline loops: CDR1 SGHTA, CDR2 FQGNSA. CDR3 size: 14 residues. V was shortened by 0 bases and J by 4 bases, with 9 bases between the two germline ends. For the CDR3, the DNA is TGTGCCAGCAGCTTAGCAGGGGGTGGCACTGAAGCTTTCTTT. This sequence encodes CASSLAGGGTEAFF.

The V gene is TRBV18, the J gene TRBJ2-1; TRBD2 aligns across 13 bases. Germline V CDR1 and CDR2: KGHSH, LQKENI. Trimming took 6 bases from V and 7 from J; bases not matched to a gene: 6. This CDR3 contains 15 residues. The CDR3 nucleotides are TGTGCCAGCTCCGAACCGGGACTAGCGGGAAATGAGCAGTTCTTC. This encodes CASSEPGLAGNEQFF.

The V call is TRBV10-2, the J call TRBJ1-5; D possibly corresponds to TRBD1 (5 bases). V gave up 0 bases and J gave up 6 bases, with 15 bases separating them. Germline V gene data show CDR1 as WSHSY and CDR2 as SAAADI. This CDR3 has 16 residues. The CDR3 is CASSESGGGNTQPQHF. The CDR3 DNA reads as TGCGCCAGCAGTGAGTCTGGGGGGGGGAACACTCAGCCCCAGCATTTT.

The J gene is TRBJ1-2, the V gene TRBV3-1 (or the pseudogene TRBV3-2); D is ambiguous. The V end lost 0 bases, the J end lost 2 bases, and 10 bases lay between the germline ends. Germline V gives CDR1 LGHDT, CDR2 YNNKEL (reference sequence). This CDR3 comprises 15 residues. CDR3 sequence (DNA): TGTGCCAGCAGCCAAGAGCAGGCGGGGAACTATGGCTACACCTTC. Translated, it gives CASSQEQAGNYGYTF.